This T cell receptor beta chain originates from a study of T cell repertoires in cytomegalovirus infection. Whole-study context: Public TCR beta signatures indicated both CMV infection and matching HLA type.

TCRdb re-analysed the reads in MiXCR, keeping a single row per CDR3 protein. The repertoire consists of some 400,000 distinct CDR3 sequences, with 30% to 40% occurring once and the leading ten covering 12% to 15%. The germline V and J ends were trimmed by 5 bases and 2 bases, with 13 bases remaining between them. Germline V gives CDR1 SGHAT, CDR2 FQNNGV. CDR3 size: 14 residues. Findings of the study overall: Dominating the ex vivo response were TCR beta clonotypes that were CMV-specific and HLA-C-restricted. Cumulated frequencies of public TCR beta families served to identify carriers of CMV plus the relevant HLA.

Points on this clonotype: The antigen is not known.

The sequence derives from a human donor in good health (CMV status not recorded). Some clones in this sample may be carry-over from other donors' samples. The chain couples TRBV11-2 to TRBJ2-7, with D hard to call. The sequenced material came from PBMCs. The CDR3 DNA reads as TGTGCCAGCAGCGCCCGACCGCCCCCCTACGAGCAGTACTTC. Its protein is CASSARPPPYEQYF.